The rows below give T cell receptor beta chains drawn from one sample of a study of post-analysis software for immune sequencing data. TCRdb fed the PCR reads into MiXCR, producing one record per CDR3 protein. This sample has over 250,000 distinct CDR3 sequences, with 35% to 45% found just once. The sequenced material came from blood. The source of these receptors is a girl aged 10 to 17 with multiple sclerosis. Both conserved end residues are part of each CDR3. D genes are given only for firm matches. Size is omitted from some rows. Given values are once, few, many or a class for expanded clones.

clone size,J gene,D gene,V gene,CDR3 protein,CDR3 DNA
-,TRBJ1-1,-,TRBV6-5,CASSYYLWGGTEAFF,TGTGCCAGCAGTTACTACCTATGGGGGGGCACTGAAGCTTTCTTT
few,TRBJ2-3,TRBD2,TRBV5-4,CASSLLERGPDTQYF,TGTGCCAGCAGCTTGCTGGAGCGGGGCCCAGATACGCAGTATTTT
many,TRBJ2-3,TRBD1,TRBV29-1,CSVSAGTGVTDTQYF,TGCAGCGTTTCGGCCGGGACAGGGGTCACAGATACGCAGTATTTT
many,TRBJ2-5,TRBD1,TRBV11-2,CASSSGTGVETQYF,TGTGCCAGCAGCTCCGGGACAGGGGTAGAGACCCAGTACTTC
-,TRBJ2-3,-,TRBV6-5,CASMEVADGTDTQYF,TGTGCCAGCATGGAGGTGGCGGACGGTACAGATACGCAGTATTTT
many,TRBJ1-5,TRBD1,TRBV5-5,CASSFGTGGSQPQHF,TGTGCCAGCAGCTTCGGGACAGGGGGCAGTCAGCCCCAGCATTTT
many,TRBJ2-3,-,TRBV12-3/TRBV12-4,CAISLGGPTQYF,TGTGCCATCTCCCTAGGGGGACCGACGCAGTATTTT
many,TRBJ2-1,TRBD2,TRBV20-1,CSAPALAGGHNEQFF,TGCAGTGCTCCAGCCCTAGCGGGAGGGCACAATGAGCAGTTCTTC
-,TRBJ2-5,TRBD2,TRBV15,CATSRVGGMETQYF,TGTGCTACCAGCAGAGTGGGAGGGATGGAGACCCAGTACTTC
few,TRBJ2-7,TRBD2,TRBV7-7,CASSECSSGGEQYF,TGTGCCAGCAGCGAGTGTAGCAGCGGGGGGGAGCAGTACTTC
few,TRBJ2-2,TRBD2,TRBV20-1,CSARDRKRGTNTGELFF,TGCAGTGCTAGAGATCGGAAGCGGGGGACCAACACCGGGGAGCTGTTTTTT
many,TRBJ2-1,TRBD2,TRBV4-1,CASSQPTSGSHEQFF,TGCGCCAGCAGCCAACCGACTAGCGGGAGTCATGAGCAGTTCTTC
-,TRBJ2-3,TRBD2,TRBV20-1,CSAVSGRTDTQYF,TGCAGTGCGGTAAGCGGGAGGACAGATACGCAGTATTTT
many,TRBJ2-7,-,TRBV6-5,CASSSTQGGSYEQYF,TGTGCCAGCAGTTCCACACAAGGGGGATCCTACGAGCAGTACTTC
few,TRBJ2-2,-,TRBV5-5,CASSATTQFSTAGELFF,TGTGCCAGCAGCGCAACTACACAGTTCAGTACCGCCGGGGAGCTGTTTTTT
many,TRBJ1-2,-,TRBV29-1,CSVEENTNLNYGYTF,TGCAGCGTTGAAGAGAACACGAACTTAAACTATGGCTACACCTTC
many,TRBJ1-2,-,TRBV4-1,CASSQDPPGRDGYTF,TGCGCCAGCAGCCAAGATCCCCCGGGGAGAGATGGCTACACCTTC
-,TRBJ1-6,-,TRBV10-2,CASRRGESPLHF,TGCGCCAGCAGAAGAGGGGAGTCACCCCTCCACTTT
many,TRBJ2-1,TRBD2,TRBV24-1,CATSDPGTSGYNEQFF,TGTGCCACCAGTGATCCCGGGACTAGCGGATATAATGAGCAGTTCTTC
-,TRBJ1-1,-,TRBV29-1,CSVEEGARRAFF,TGCAGCGTTGAAGAGGGGGCGCGGCGGGCTTTCTTT
many,TRBJ2-1,TRBD2,TRBV4-1,CASSQLMGLAGLSYNEQFF,TGCGCCAGCAGCCAATTGATGGGACTAGCGGGTCTCTCCTACAATGAGCAGTTCTTC
few,TRBJ2-3,TRBD1,TRBV6-1,CASSGTGGDTQYF,TGCGCCAGCAGCGGCACAGGGGGAGATACGCAGTATTTT